Sequencing of this TCR beta chain was carried out in a study of blood T cell repertoires in COVID-19. As for the study in general: Both acute and convalescent COVID-19 samples were obtained from the United States, Italy and Spain. T cells, B-cell-depleted T cells, or PBMCs supplied cDNA or gDNA.

Unmatched junction bases numbered 8, after V lost 1 base and J lost 4 bases. Germline-derived CDR1 and CDR2 are LGHNA and YNFKEQ. There are 16 residues in the CDR3. Authors' analysis steps: Reference gene primer amplification gave nucleated cell count estimates. Only in-frame clones appear in the TCRdb table, and some are missing; sequencing was by immunoSEQ multiplex PCR. Clonal size and the V and J genes are those of that table, whereas D and trimming came from the DNA. The sample includes 250,000 to 300,000 clones, 89% of them seen just once. The chain has TRBV4-2 and TRBJ2-3; 7 bases agree with TRBD2. Input material: peripheral blood. The source is a man in his fifties with acute or convalescent COVID-19. The CDR3 coding sequence is TGTGCCAGCAGCCAAGGTTCGACTAGCAGGGCAGATACGCAGTATTTT. It is translated as CASSQGSTSRADTQYF.